This record covers a single T cell receptor (beta chain). The data originate from a study of esophageal squamous cell carcinoma under preoperative chemotherapy. The sample's time point: after preoperative PTX-NDP chemotherapy. From germline, CDR1 is MNHEY and CDR2 SMNVEV (reference sequence). The CDR3 has 14 amino acids. TCRdb passed the PCR reads through MiXCR, listing each CDR3 protein once. The table shows almost 9,500 distinct CDR3 sequences, with around 48% occurring only once. The sequence was collected from a human donor with esophageal squamous cell carcinoma. The donor label of this sample is uncertain. The sample was acquired from a patient given preoperative chemotherapy. The rearrangement joins TRBV27 to TRBJ2-5; D is uncertain. The J call may be in error: the DNA end matches TRBJ2-7 better. In DNA, the CDR3 is TGTGCCAGCAAACAAGGGCTAACCACCTACGAGCAGTACTTC. Translating gives CASKQGLTTYEQYF.